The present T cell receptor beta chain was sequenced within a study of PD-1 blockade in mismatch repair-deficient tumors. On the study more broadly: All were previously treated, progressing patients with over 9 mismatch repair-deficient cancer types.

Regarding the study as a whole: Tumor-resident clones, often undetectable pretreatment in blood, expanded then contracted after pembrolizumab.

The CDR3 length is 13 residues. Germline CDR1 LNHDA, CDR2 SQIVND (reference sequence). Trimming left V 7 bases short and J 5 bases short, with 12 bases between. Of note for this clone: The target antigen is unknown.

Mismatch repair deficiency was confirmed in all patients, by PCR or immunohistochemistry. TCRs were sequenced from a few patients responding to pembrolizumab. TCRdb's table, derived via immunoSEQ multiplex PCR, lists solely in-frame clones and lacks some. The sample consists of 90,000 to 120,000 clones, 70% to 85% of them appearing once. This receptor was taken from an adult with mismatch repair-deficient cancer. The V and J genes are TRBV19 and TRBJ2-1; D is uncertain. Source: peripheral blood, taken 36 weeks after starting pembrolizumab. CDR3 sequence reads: CASIGKRHNEQFF. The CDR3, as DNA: TGTGCCAGTATTGGTAAGCGCCACAATGAGCAGTTCTTC. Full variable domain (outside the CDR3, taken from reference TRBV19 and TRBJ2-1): DGGITQSPKYLFRKEGQNVTLSCEQNLNHDAMYWYRQDPGQGLRLIYYSQIVNDFQKGDIAEGYSVSREKKESFPLTVTSAQKNPTAFYLCASIGKRHNEQFFGPGTRLTVL.